The next 25 T cell receptor beta chains were all read from a single sample in a study of T cell responses to AZD1222 COVID-19 vaccine. Sequencing was performed with immunoSEQ multiplex PCR; in TCRdb, only in-frame clones are kept and a portion is missing. Among 150,000 to 200,000 clones listed, 88% were seen once. The specimen comprised peripheral blood, sampled on day 0 of AZD1222 vaccination. These receptors came from an adult in good health.

In its sample, this clone was seen once. The V and J genes are TRBV3-1 (or the pseudogene TRBV3-2) and TRBJ2-2; D may be TRBD1 (6 bases). Trimming shortened V by 4 bases and J by 8 bases, and 14 bases separated the two germline ends. Germline V CDR1 and CDR2: LGHDT, YNNKEL (reference sequence). This CDR3 contains 14 residues. CDR3: CASSPGVREGELFF. DNA for the CDR3: TGTGCCAGCAGCCCAGGGGTCCGAGAGGGGGAGCTGTTTTTT.

This rearrangement joins TRBV9 to TRBJ1-2, with TRBD1 as a possible D gene (6 bases). This CDR3 is 14 amino acids long. The V gene's germline CDR1 is SGDLS and CDR2 YYNGEE. V lost 4 bases and J 8 bases, leaving 18 bases between the germline ends. The CDR3 DNA sequence: TGTGCCAGCAGCTCCGGACAGACCTTGGCAGGCTACACCTTC. Amino acids: CASSSGQTLAGYTF.

This chain links TRBV11-2 with TRBJ1-5, with D perhaps TRBD1 (6 bases). This CDR3 contains 15 residues. Germline loops: CDR1 SGHAT, CDR2 FQNNGV. Trimming took off 1 base at V and 3 bases at J, with 10 bases between the two ends. For the CDR3, the DNA is TGTGCCAGCAGCTTAGGGGGGGCCTTCAATCAGCCCCAGCATTTT. Translated: CASSLGGAFNQPQHF.

The genes are TRBV6-5 and TRBJ1-5; D is possibly TRBD1 (6 bases). CDR3 length: 16 amino acids. Trimming took 4 bases from V and 0 from J, leaving 13 bases between them. Germline values: CDR1 MNHEY, CDR2 SVGAGI. CDR3 sequence: CASSLVRGGSNQPQHF. In DNA, the CDR3 is TGTGCCAGCAGTTTAGTGCGAGGGGGTAGCAATCAGCCCCAGCATTTT.

This clone has a single count. The chain joins TRBV28 to TRBJ2-5, with D possibly matching TRBD1 (5 bases). Trimming left V 7 bases short and J 5 bases short, with 17 bases between. Germline V gene lookup returns CDR1 MDHEN and CDR2 SYDVKM. This CDR3 region has 14 residues. In DNA, the CDR3 is TGTGCCAGCACCGATTTAGGGGCTTGGGAGACCCAGTACTTC. As protein: CASTDLGAWETQYF.

This clone showed up just a few times. V usage is TRBV25-1 and J usage is TRBJ1-3; the D gene is possibly TRBD1 (5 bases). The CDR3 runs 13 residues. The germline CDR1 and CDR2 sequences are MGHDK and SYGVNS. Trimming stripped 6 bases from V and 8 bases from J, with 14 bases between. The CDR3 region is CASSRDLVDTIYF. The CDR3 region has the DNA TGTGCCAGCAGCCGGGACTTAGTCGACACCATATATTTT.

The chain couples TRBV12-5 to TRBJ1-1; the D is unclear. The CDR3 is 15 amino acids. Germline V gene data show CDR1 as LGHNT and CDR2 as FRNRAP. V dropped 2 bases and J dropped 0 bases, with 10 bases sitting between them. The CDR3 nucleotides read TGTGCTAGTGGTTTGTGGAGACGGATGAACACTGAAGCTTTCTTT. Translating gives CASGLWRRMNTEAFF.

This clone appeared once. This sequence joins TRBV5-6 and TRBJ2-5, with D hard to call. Trimming removed 1 base from V and 5 bases from J, with 3 bases in between. The CDR3 spans 11 residues. Germline V gene data show CDR1 as SGHDT and CDR2 as YYEEEE. The CDR3 DNA is TGTGCCAGCAGCTTGCGGGAGACCCAGTACTTC. This codes for CASSLRETQYF.

This clone came up a few times. The chain combines TRBV19 with TRBJ1-5; the D is unclear. The germline CDR1 and CDR2 sequences are LNHDA and SQIVND (reference sequence). This CDR3 comprises 14 residues. Trimming stripped 6 bases from V and 7 bases from J, with 16 bases between. The CDR3 DNA reads TGTGCCAGTAGACACCCGGAGGAGGGACAGCCCCAGCATTTT. Protein sequence: CASRHPEEGQPQHF. Based on the CDR3 plus reference TRBV19 and TRBJ1-5, the full variable domain is DGGITQSPKYLFRKEGQNVTLSCEQNLNHDAMYWYRQDPGQGLRLIYYSQIVNDFQKGDIAEGYSVSREKKESFPLTVTSAQKNPTAFYLCASRHPEEGQPQHFGDGTRLSIL.

This sequence joins TRBV19 and TRBJ1-3; D is possibly TRBD1 (5 bases). V was clipped by 3 bases and J by 0 bases, with 15 bases between them. CDR1 and CDR2 from the germline V gene are LNHDA and SQIVND (reference sequence). The CDR3 contains 17 residues. CDR3 bases: TGTGCCAGTAGTATTCTGTGGGGCAGGAGCTCTGGAAACACCATATATTTT. Amino acids: CASSILWGRSSGNTIYF.

The genes are TRBV19 and TRBJ1-5; D is unclear. CDR3 length equals 13 residues. Per germline, CDR1 LNHDA and CDR2 SQIVND (reference sequence). V dropped 5 bases and J dropped 6 bases, with 11 bases sitting between them. The CDR3 region is CASSPGMGQPQHF. CDR3 sequence (DNA): TGTGCCAGTAGTCCTGGGATGGGTCAGCCCCAGCATTTT.

This clone was detected once. The rearrangement links TRBV30 to TRBJ1-5; 8 nucleotides align to TRBD1. V lost 1 base to trimming and J lost 6 bases; unmatched junction nucleotides: 2. CDR1 is GTSNPN, CDR2 SVGIG, per germline (reference sequence). This CDR3 region has 13 residues. CDR3 coding DNA: TGTGCCTGGAGTGGACAGGGGCGTCAGCCCCAGCATTTT. Translating it yields CAWSGQGRQPQHF. The whole variable domain, filled in from reference TRBV30 and TRBJ1-5, reads SQTIHQWPATLVQPVGSPLSLECTVEGTSNPNLYWYRQAAGRGLQLLFYSVGIGQISSEVPQNLSASRPQDRQFILSSKKLLLSDSGFYLCAWSGQGRQPQHFGDGTRLSIL.

The CDR3, as DNA: TGTGCCAGCAGCTTCCGGGGGACAGGGAGATACGAGCAGTACTTC. Residues: CASSFRGTGRYEQYF. V is TRBV5-6 and J is TRBJ2-7; 9 positions agree with TRBD1. V shed 2 bases and J 4 bases; nucleotides not matched to a gene: 7. The CDR3 length is 15 residues. CDR1 is SGHDT and CDR2 is YYEEEE in the germline V gene.

The chain couples TRBV5-6 to TRBJ2-7; D remains ambiguous. The CDR3 length is 15 residues. V was shortened by 4 bases and J by 2 bases, with 16 bases between the two germline ends. Per germline, CDR1 SGHDT and CDR2 YYEEEE. The DNA for the CDR3 is TGTGCCAGCAGCGTTTCAGGACGACCAACCTACGAGCAGTACTTC. Protein sequence: CASSVSGRPTYEQYF.

V gene TRBV19 combines with J gene TRBJ1-1, with D uncertain. Trimming stripped 1 base from V and 0 bases from J, with 9 bases between. This CDR3 region has 15 residues. Germline V lookup: CDR1 LNHDA, CDR2 SQIVND (reference sequence). The CDR3 spells CASSIAERVNTEAFF. CDR3 coding DNA: TGTGCCAGTAGTATAGCAGAGCGGGTGAACACTGAAGCTTTCTTT. Using reference TRBV19 and TRBJ1-1 for the parts outside the CDR3, the full variable domain is DGGITQSPKYLFRKEGQNVTLSCEQNLNHDAMYWYRQDPGQGLRLIYYSQIVNDFQKGDIAEGYSVSREKKESFPLTVTSAQKNPTAFYLCASSIAERVNTEAFFGQGTRLTVV.

Concerning this clone: Sequence at one end of the junction differs from germline and may be a read error. The rearrangement uses TRBV5-5 and TRBJ2-5; the match to TRBD1 covers 9 bases. The CDR3 sequence is 17 residues long. Looked up from germline, CDR1 is SGHKS and CDR2 is YYEKEE (reference sequence). The CDR3 DNA reads TGTGCCAGCAGCTTGGGATCGGGACAGGGATTTCAAGGGACCCAGTACTTC. Protein product: CASSLGSGQGFQGTQYF.

V is TRBV15 and J is TRBJ2-7, with TRBD2 as a possible D gene (5 bases). This CDR3 comprises 15 residues. Germline CDR1 is LNHNV and CDR2 is YYDKDF (reference sequence). The ends were cut back, 6 bases at V and 4 bases at J, with 19 bases in the middle. The CDR3 bases are TGTGCCACCAGTAAGGAGTACGGGGAAGGGTACGAGCAGTACTTC. It encodes CATSKEYGEGYEQYF.

V usage is TRBV30 and J usage is TRBJ2-7, with TRBD1 as a possible D gene (5 bases). Germline-derived CDR1 and CDR2 are GTSNPN and SVGIG (reference sequence). V was shortened by 4 bases and J by 2 bases, with 15 bases between the two germline ends. The CDR3 has 14 amino acids. The CDR3 DNA is TGTGCCTGGAACCGTCAGGGTGCTACCTACGAGCAGTACTTC. Protein product: CAWNRQGATYEQYF.

In its sample, this clone was seen once. The chain couples TRBV7-3 to TRBJ1-3, with D perhaps TRBD1 (6 bases). This CDR3 region has 15 residues. The germline V gene has CDR1 SGHTA and CDR2 FQGTGA. Trimming removed 1 base from V and 4 bases from J, with 11 bases in between. CDR3 coding DNA: TGTGCCAGCAGCTTAATTGGGGGGCGAGGAAACACCATATATTTT. Protein: CASSLIGGRGNTIYF.

This chain uses TRBV6-5 with TRBJ2-7; D is perhaps TRBD2 (5 bases). Trimming removed 1 base from V and 5 bases from J, with 18 bases in between. Germline-derived CDR1 and CDR2 are MNHEY and SVGAGI. There are 16 residues in the CDR3. CDR3 sequence: CASSYFRSYSVDEQYF. The CDR3 DNA is TGTGCCAGCAGTTACTTCCGGAGTTATAGCGTCGACGAGCAGTACTTC.

The count of this clone is one. The chain is built from TRBV19 and TRBJ2-3, with D perhaps being TRBD1 or TRBD2 (5 bases each). CDR3 length equals 14 residues. CDR1 is LNHDA and CDR2 is SQIVND in the germline V gene (reference sequence). V was shortened by 1 base and J by 2 bases, with 7 bases between the two germline ends. CDR3: CASSIGDVTDTQYF. CDR3 DNA: TGTGCCAGTAGTATAGGGGACGTCACAGATACGCAGTATTTT.

The chain uses TRBV7-9 and TRBJ1-5; a possible D gene is TRBD1 (6 bases). Germline lookup yields CDR1 SEHNR and CDR2 FQNEAQ (reference sequence). V was trimmed by 3 bases and J by 0 bases, leaving 15 bases between them. This CDR3 comprises 17 residues. The CDR3: CASSLGTGANSNQPQHF. Written as DNA, the CDR3 is TGTGCCAGCAGCTTGGGGACGGGGGCGAATAGCAATCAGCCCCAGCATTTT.

The rearrangement links TRBV5-1 to TRBJ1-4; D remains ambiguous. In germline, CDR1 is SGHRS, CDR2 YFSETQ. Trimming cost V 4 bases and J 4 bases, with 14 bases left between them. This CDR3 spans 15 amino acids. The CDR3 DNA reads TGCGCCAGCAGCGGAACGGACGGGTTTAATGAAAAACTGTTTTTT. Its translation is CASSGTDGFNEKLFF.

The V gene is TRBV11-3, the J gene TRBJ1-3; 10 bases map to TRBD1. Losses at the gene ends were 5 bases for V and 3 bases for J; bases not matched to a gene: 7. Germline V gene data show CDR1 as SGHNT and CDR2 as YENEEA. This CDR3 spans 16 amino acids. This CDR3 reads CASSPPGQGVGNTIYF. The CDR3 bases are TGTGCCAGCAGCCCCCCCGGACAGGGGGTTGGAAACACCATATATTTT.

This chain uses TRBV2 with TRBJ2-1, with D hard to call. CDR3 size: 11 residues. Between the trimmed V and J ends, which lost 4 bases and 9 bases, there was a span of 7 bases. CDR1 SNHLY and CDR2 FYNNEI come from the germline V gene. CDR3: CASSADIEQFF. In DNA, the CDR3 is TGTGCCAGCAGTGCTGATATTGAGCAGTTCTTC. Filled out from reference TRBV2 and TRBJ2-1, the complete variable domain reads EPEVTQTPSHQVTQMGQEVILRCVPISNHLYFYWYRQILGQKVEFLVSFYNNEISEKSEIFDDQFSVERPDGSNFTLKIRSTKLEDSAMYFCASSADIEQFFGPGTRLTVL.